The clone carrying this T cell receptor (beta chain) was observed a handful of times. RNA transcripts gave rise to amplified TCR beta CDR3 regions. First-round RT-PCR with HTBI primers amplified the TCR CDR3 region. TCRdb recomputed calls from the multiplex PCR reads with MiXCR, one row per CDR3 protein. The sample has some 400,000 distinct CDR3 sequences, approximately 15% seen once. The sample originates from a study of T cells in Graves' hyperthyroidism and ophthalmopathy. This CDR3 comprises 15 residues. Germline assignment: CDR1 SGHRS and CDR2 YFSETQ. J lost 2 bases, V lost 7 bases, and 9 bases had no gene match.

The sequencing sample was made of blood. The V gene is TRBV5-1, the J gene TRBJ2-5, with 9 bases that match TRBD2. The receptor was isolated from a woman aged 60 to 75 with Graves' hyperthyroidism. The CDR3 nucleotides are TGCGCCAGCGGCCTGGGGCTAGCGGGACAAGAGACCCAGTACTTC. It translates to CASGLGLAGQETQYF.